Presented here are 4 T cell receptor beta chains from one specimen sequenced in a study of T cells after posttransplantation cyclophosphamide (dated by TCRdb to the mid-2010s). The treatment or condition label here, explained by the study, means: high-dose cyclophosphamide on days +3 and +4 as single-agent GVHD prophylaxis. PTCy patients received busulfan and fludarabine conditioning, a related or unrelated marrow graft, and cyclophosphamide on days +3 and +4. Library method: the immunoSEQ multiplex PCR assay. The clones in this table, taken by TCRdb from immuneACCESS, are in-frame only. Not every clone is retained; where verified, under half of the shortfall comes from an unresolved V gene, and the cause of the rest is unknown. This sample holds around 2,000 clones; about 71% were observed only once. The ten largest make up 8.3% of the sample. The sequencing here drew on PBMCs, taken 33 to 35 days after a stem cell transplant with posttransplant cyclophosphamide. These receptors were taken from a male patient aged 45-60 years who received an allogeneic stem cell transplant from a related donor and was CMV-positive. A transplant means some T cells may be of graft donor rather than patient origin.

This clone was observed a few times. The J gene is TRBJ1-3, the V gene TRBV7-9; TRBD1 matches at 7 bases. This CDR3 comprises 15 residues. V lost 7 bases to trimming and J lost 0 bases; unmatched junction nucleotides: 6. CDR1 and CDR2 from the germline V gene are SEHNR and FQNEAQ (reference sequence). CDR3 DNA sequence: TGTGCCAGCACATTGGGACAGTACTCTGGAAACACCATATATTTT. The encoded protein is CASTLGQYSGNTIYF.

This chain connects TRBV2 to TRBJ2-1; no reliable D call. This CDR3 is 14 amino acids long. V was clipped by 6 bases and J by 0 bases, with 9 bases between them. Germline V gene lookup returns CDR1 SNHLY and CDR2 FYNNEI. CDR3 sequence (DNA): TGTGCCAGCAGCGACTCGAGCTCCTACAATGAGCAGTTCTTC. Residues: CASSDSSSYNEQFF. The full variable domain, with the rest looked up from reference TRBV2 and TRBJ2-1, is EPEVTQTPSHQVTQMGQEVILRCVPISNHLYFYWYRQILGQKVEFLVSFYNNEISEKSEIFDDQFSVERPDGSNFTLKIRSTKLEDSAMYFCASSDSSSYNEQFFGPGTRLTVL.

The chain couples TRBV12-5 to TRBJ1-1; D unresolved. V was clipped by 2 bases and J by 2 bases, with 9 bases between them. CDR1 is LGHNT, CDR2 FRNRAP, per germline. CDR3 length equals 14 residues. The CDR3 DNA reads as TGTGCTAGTGGTTTGATGGCAGGCAACACTGAAGCTTTCTTT. Its protein is CASGLMAGNTEAFF.

V and J are TRBV5-6 and TRBJ2-1; perhaps TRBD1 as D (6 bases). The CDR3 is made up of 15 amino acids. CDR1 SGHDT and CDR2 YYEEEE come from the germline V gene. With 4 bases removed from V and 4 bases from J, the gap between germline ends came to 15 bases. CDR3 in DNA: TGTGCCAGCAGCCCTAGGACAGCGTTATACAATGAGCAGTTCTTC. As protein: CASSPRTALYNEQFF.